One sample yielded the 30 T cell receptor beta chains listed below, sequenced in a study of T cell responses to AZD1222 COVID-19 vaccine. Here immunoSEQ multiplex PCR was the method, and the copy in TCRdb shows in-frame clones only, minus some. The table lists around 140,000 clones, about 94% of them singletons. Here the sequenced sample was peripheral blood, taken on day 0 of AZD1222 vaccination. The source of these receptors is an adult in good health.

A word on this clone: The junction departs from the called germline gene at one end, perhaps through a read error. The J gene is TRBJ2-1, the V gene TRBV7-9; D not certain. The CDR3 consists of 12 residues. Looked up from germline, CDR1 is SEHNR and CDR2 is FQNEAQ (reference sequence). CDR3 in amino acids: CASSLEGYEQFF. CDR3 in DNA: TGTGCCAGCAGTTTAGAAGGGTATGAGCAGTTCTTC.

V and J are TRBV7-2 and TRBJ1-5; D is uncertain. Trimming took off 1 base at V and 5 bases at J, with 6 bases between the two ends. Germline V lookup: CDR1 SGHTA, CDR2 FQGNSA. The CDR3 has 13 amino acids. The CDR3 nucleotides read TGTGCCAGCAGCTTAGATTGGGATCAGCCCCAGCATTTT. It is translated as CASSLDWDQPQHF.

The chain joins TRBV30 to TRBJ1-3; D is unclear. The V and J ends lost 1 base and 1 base respectively, with 11 bases between them. Germline values: CDR1 GTSNPN, CDR2 SVGIG (reference sequence). The CDR3 has 15 amino acids. DNA for the CDR3: TGTGCCTGGAGTGCTACTTGGCAGTCTGGAAACACCATATATTTT. It specifies CAWSATWQSGNTIYF.

CDR3 residues: CASSQAGRERSYEQYF. The CDR3 nucleotides read TGTGCCAGCAGCCAAGCAGGCAGGGAGCGCTCCTACGAGCAGTACTTC. This chain uses TRBV4-2 with TRBJ2-7; D assignment may be TRBD1 or TRBD2 (5 bases each). V was shortened by 1 base and J by 0 bases, with 13 bases between the two germline ends. The CDR3 consists of 16 residues. CDR1 is LGHNA and CDR2 is YNFKEQ in the germline V gene.

The rearrangement links TRBV19 to TRBJ2-7; 7 nucleotides line up with TRBD1. The CDR3 covers 17 residues. Germline CDR1 reads LNHDA; CDR2 reads SQIVND (reference sequence). J lost 3 bases, V lost 1 base, and 12 bases had no gene match. Here the CDR3 DNA reads TGTGCCAGTAGTATAGGGTCCGGGGACAGACGGTACTACGAGCAGTACTTC. Encoded protein: CASSIGSGDRRYYEQYF.

The chain joins TRBV24-1 to TRBJ2-1; 7 nucleotides align to TRBD2. In germline, CDR1 is KGHDR, CDR2 SFDVKD. The CDR3 totals 16 residues. Trimming at V came to 5 bases and at J to 6 bases, leaving 12 bases not matched to a gene. Here the CDR3 reads CATSVGAGTDGNEQFF. CDR3 bases: TGTGCCACCAGTGTGGGAGCGGGAACGGATGGCAATGAGCAGTTCTTC.

A single count supports this clone. The chain carries TRBV24-1 and TRBJ2-1; D unresolved. CDR1 and CDR2 from the germline V gene are KGHDR and SFDVKD. Trimming left V 6 bases short and J 6 bases short, with 8 bases between. CDR3 length: 12 amino acids. CDR3 loop: CATSLGPNEQFF. As DNA, the CDR3 is TGTGCCACCAGTCTGGGCCCCAATGAGCAGTTCTTC.

The chain couples TRBV12-5 to TRBJ2-2; 13 positions match TRBD2. CDR1 and CDR2 from the germline V gene are LGHNT and FRNRAP. The CDR3 has 20 residues. V lost 7 bases and J lost 1; bases outside the gene matches: 15. CDR3 coding DNA: TGTGCTAGTGTCCAAATTATGGGACTAGCGGGACGTCGGAACACCGGGGAGCTGTTTTTT. Its protein is CASVQIMGLAGRRNTGELFF.

This clone turned up a few times. V gene TRBV2 combines with J gene TRBJ2-7; 14 positions match TRBD2. CDR3 length equals 13 residues. Germline CDR1 reads SNHLY; CDR2 reads FYNNEI. J was trimmed by 8 bases and V by 8 bases; bases with no gene match: 5. CDR3: CASGGLAGEKQYF. The CDR3 region has the DNA TGTGCCAGCGGGGGACTAGCGGGAGAAAAGCAGTACTTC.

The V gene is TRBV19, the J gene TRBJ2-1, with TRBD2 matching 12 bases. This CDR3 has 14 amino acids. J gave up 7 bases and V 6 bases, and 4 bases lay outside the gene matches. Per the germline V gene, CDR1 is LNHDA and CDR2 is SQIVND (reference sequence). The CDR3 nucleotides read TGTGCCAGTAGAAGACTAGCGGGAGAAAATGAGCAGTTCTTC. It encodes CASRRLAGENEQFF.

This chain uses TRBV19 with TRBJ2-1; the D gene is possibly TRBD1 (5 bases). From germline, CDR1 is LNHDA and CDR2 SQIVND (reference sequence). The CDR3 is made up of 12 amino acids. V was shortened by 4 bases and J by 9 bases, with 10 bases between the two germline ends. For the CDR3, the DNA is TGTGCCAGTAGTACAGGGTTTCTTGAGCAGTTCTTC. It codes for CASSTGFLEQFF. Based on the CDR3 plus reference TRBV19 and TRBJ2-1, the full variable domain is DGGITQSPKYLFRKEGQNVTLSCEQNLNHDAMYWYRQDPGQGLRLIYYSQIVNDFQKGDIAEGYSVSREKKESFPLTVTSAQKNPTAFYLCASSTGFLEQFFGPGTRLTVL.

The chain recombines TRBV5-1 with TRBJ2-1, with D perhaps TRBD2 (5 bases). The CDR3 extends over 13 amino acids. Germline loops: CDR1 SGHRS, CDR2 YFSETQ. V shed 1 base and J shed 5 bases, with 7 bases lying between them. CDR3 region: CASSLQRNNEQFF. The CDR3 coding sequence is TGCGCCAGCAGCTTGCAGCGGAACAATGAGCAGTTCTTC.

This chain uses TRBV19 with TRBJ2-5, with D possibly matching TRBD2 (5 bases). The CDR3 consists of 13 residues. Trimming removed 6 bases at V and 9 bases at J, with 17 bases between. Looked up from germline, CDR1 is LNHDA and CDR2 is SQIVND (reference sequence). CDR3 sequence reads: CASSRDPLGAQYF. CDR3 DNA sequence: TGTGCCAGTAGCCGAGACCCCCTCGGGGCCCAGTACTTC.

The rearrangement uses TRBV5-5 and TRBJ2-7; a weak D match, TRBD1 (6 bases). The CDR3 spans 12 residues. CDR1 is SGHKS and CDR2 is YYEKEE in the germline V gene (reference sequence). V lost 2 bases, J lost 5 bases, and 8 bases lay in between. As DNA, the CDR3 is TGTGCCAGCAGCTTACAGGGCGACGAGCAGTACTTC. Encoded protein: CASSLQGDEQYF.

The J gene is TRBJ2-7, the V gene TRBV4-1, with no clear D. In germline, CDR1 is MGHRA, CDR2 YSYEKL. The CDR3 has 14 residues. V was cut by 1 base and J by 5 bases, with 12 bases left in between. In DNA, the CDR3 is TGCGCCAGCAGCCAAGTTTTAGTTAGCCACGAGCAGTACTTC. It encodes CASSQVLVSHEQYF.

This sequence joins TRBV18 and TRBJ2-1, with TRBD2 identical over 12 bases. Looked up from germline, CDR1 is KGHSH and CDR2 is LQKENI. V lost 3 bases, J lost 9 bases, and 6 bases stayed unmatched. This CDR3 is built from 15 residues. CDR3 bases: TGTGCCAGCTCACCTCTAGCGGGAGGGCCCGGTGAGCAGTTCTTC. Translation: CASSPLAGGPGEQFF.

V is TRBV6-5 and J is TRBJ1-3, with D tentatively TRBD1 (6 bases). V gave up 5 bases and J gave up 0 bases, with 8 bases separating them. This CDR3 spans 14 amino acids. Germline CDR1 and CDR2: MNHEY and SVGAGI. Here the CDR3 reads CASSTGISGNTIYF. CDR3 coding DNA: TGTGCCAGCAGTACAGGGATCTCTGGAAACACCATATATTTT.

This clone came up once. The chain combines TRBV5-4 with TRBJ2-1, with 10 nucleotides matching TRBD2. V trimming: 4 bases; J trimming: 3 bases; junction bases outside the gene matches: 7. The CDR3 contains 16 residues. Germline-derived CDR1 and CDR2 are SGHNT and YYREEE (reference sequence). The CDR3 region has the DNA TGTGCCAGCAGCCGGACTAGCGGAGCCGTCTACAATGAGCAGTTCTTC. This codes for CASSRTSGAVYNEQFF. Drawing the rest from reference TRBV5-4 and TRBJ2-1, the complete variable domain is ETGVTQSPTHLIKTRGQQVTLRCSSQSGHNTVSWYQQALGQGPQFIFQYYREEENGRGNFPPRFSGLQFPNYSSELNVNALELDDSALYLCASSRTSGAVYNEQFFGPGTRLTVL.

The rearrangement links TRBV5-5 to TRBJ1-1; D gene unclear. Trimming took 5 bases from V and 1 from J, leaving 15 bases between them. The CDR3 extends over 15 amino acids. The V gene's germline CDR1 is SGHKS and CDR2 YYEKEE (reference sequence). DNA of the CDR3: TGTGCCAGCAGAAGTACGGGCAGCCAGAACACTGAAGCTTTCTTT. Amino acid sequence: CASRSTGSQNTEAFF.

This chain joins TRBV7-2 and TRBJ2-7; D is tentatively TRBD1 or TRBD2 (5 bases each). V shed 8 bases and J shed 7 bases, with 18 bases lying between them. The CDR3 covers 13 residues. Germline V lookup: CDR1 SGHTA, CDR2 FQGNSA. CDR3 sequence: CASATRWGREQYF. DNA for the CDR3: TGTGCCAGCGCCACTAGATGGGGCCGGGAGCAGTACTTC.

J is TRBJ2-3 and V is TRBV24-1; weak D call: TRBD1 (5 bases). The germline V and J ends were trimmed by 1 base and 2 bases, with 9 bases remaining between them. The CDR3 totals 15 residues. Germline lookup yields CDR1 KGHDR and CDR2 SFDVKD. CDR3 loop: CATSDFGRDTDTQYF. The CDR3, as DNA: TGTGCCACCAGTGATTTCGGCAGGGACACAGATACGCAGTATTTT.

The chain couples TRBV5-4 to TRBJ2-5, with D unresolved. Germline CDR1 and CDR2: SGHNT and YYREEE (reference sequence). This CDR3 contains 13 residues. With 2 bases removed from V and 5 bases from J, the gap between germline ends came to 10 bases. The CDR3: CASSFLGWETQYF. For the CDR3, the DNA is TGTGCCAGCAGCTTTTTAGGGTGGGAGACCCAGTACTTC.

This chain joins TRBV2 and TRBJ2-3, with a possible D match to TRBD1 (6 bases). CDR3 length: 13 residues. The germline CDR1 and CDR2 sequences are SNHLY and FYNNEI. The ends were cut back, 7 bases at V and 0 bases at J, with 8 bases in the middle. CDR3 nucleotide sequence: TGTGCCAGCAAGGGGGTTAGCACAGATACGCAGTATTTT. Protein: CASKGVSTDTQYF. The variable domain in full, with the rest retrieved from reference TRBV2 and TRBJ2-3, is EPEVTQTPSHQVTQMGQEVILRCVPISNHLYFYWYRQILGQKVEFLVSFYNNEISEKSEIFDDQFSVERPDGSNFTLKIRSTKLEDSAMYFCASKGVSTDTQYFGPGTRLTVL.

The V gene is TRBV19, the J gene TRBJ1-2; 9 bases map to TRBD1. Germline lookup yields CDR1 LNHDA and CDR2 SQIVND (reference sequence). Trimming cost V 6 bases and J 3 bases; bases outside gene matches: 8. The CDR3 extends over 15 amino acids. CDR3 protein: CASSPDRGGDYGYTF. Here the CDR3 DNA reads TGTGCCAGTAGCCCGGACAGGGGAGGCGACTATGGCTACACCTTC.

This clone is medium-sized in the sample. The gene calls are TRBV25-1 and TRBJ2-7; a possible D gene is TRBD2 (6 bases). CDR1 and CDR2 (germline): MGHDK, SYGVNS. V was trimmed by 3 bases and J by 1 base, leaving 10 bases between them. The CDR3 runs 14 residues. Here the CDR3 reads CASSDGRLSYEQYF. The CDR3 region has the DNA TGTGCCAGCAGTGACGGGAGACTATCCTACGAGCAGTACTTC.

V usage is TRBV6-5 and J usage is TRBJ1-6, with D perhaps TRBD1 (5 bases). Trimming stripped 4 bases from V and 5 bases from J, with 12 bases between. This CDR3 contains 15 residues. Germline V gene sequence: CDR1 MNHEY, CDR2 SVGAGI. CDR3 protein: CASSSAGGDNSPLHF. In DNA, the CDR3 is TGTGCCAGCAGTTCCGCTGGGGGGGATAATTCACCCCTCCACTTT.

This clone showed up just once. This chain links TRBV2 with TRBJ2-7, with 11 bases identical to TRBD2. Per germline, CDR1 SNHLY and CDR2 FYNNEI. CDR3 length: 14 amino acids. V trimming: 7 bases; J trimming: 2 bases; junction bases outside the gene matches: 4. The CDR3 spells CASKGTSGTYEQYF. CDR3 bases: TGTGCCAGCAAAGGGACTAGCGGAACCTACGAGCAGTACTTC.

The V and J genes are TRBV19 and TRBJ2-3; 12 bases fit TRBD2. Looked up from germline, CDR1 is LNHDA and CDR2 is SQIVND (reference sequence). The CDR3 contains 18 residues. V lost 3 bases, J lost 0 bases, and 7 bases stayed unmatched. The CDR3 DNA reads TGTGCCAGTAGTATTGGGGGCACTAGCGGGAGGAGCACAGATACGCAGTATTTT. Protein: CASSIGGTSGRSTDTQYF.

The chain is built from TRBV9 and TRBJ1-3; TRBD1 matches at 8 bases. The CDR3 is 16 amino acids. Germline V gene data show CDR1 as SGDLS and CDR2 as YYNGEE. V was clipped by 3 bases and J by 2 bases; unmatched bases: 7. CDR3 DNA: TGTGCCAGCAGCGCGAGACAGGGGTACACTGGAAACACCATATATTTT. Translating gives CASSARQGYTGNTIYF.

This clone has just one count. J is TRBJ2-1 and V is TRBV4-1; TRBD2 matches at 10 bases. The CDR3 has 20 amino acids. Germline loops: CDR1 MGHRA, CDR2 YSYEKL. With V trimmed by 4 bases and J by 5 bases, 20 bases remained unmatched. CDR3 amino acids: CASSPDLLLAGVFKDNEQFF. CDR3 DNA sequence: TGCGCCAGCAGCCCCGACTTGTTGCTAGCGGGAGTGTTTAAGGACAATGAGCAGTTCTTC.